Listed below are T cell receptor beta chains from one sample, sequenced in a study of blood T cells in healthy people across ages. TCRdb reprocessed the 5' RACE reads via MiXCR and lists one record per CDR3 protein. The sample consists of 250,000 to 300,000 distinct CDR3 sequences, 25% to 30% of them appearing once. The source material was blood. Receptors were obtained from a woman in her sixties or seventies in good health. CDR3s include the opening cysteine and the closing phenylalanine or tryptophan. A D gene is named only where the DNA matches it firmly. Expanded clones are given a class, and other clones once, few, many or no size at all.

CDR3 length | J gene | clone size | V gene | D gene | CDR3 DNA | CDR3 protein
15 | TRBJ1-1 | - | TRBV9 | - | TGTGCCAGCAGCGTAGGGTACACGGGGAACACTGAAGCTTTCTTT | CASSVGYTGNTEAFF
12 | TRBJ1-4 | many | TRBV29-1 | - | TGCAGCGTTGAAAGCTCGGGAAAGAAACTGTTTTTT | CSVESSGKKLFF
14 | TRBJ2-5 | - | TRBV5-1 | TRBD2 | TGCGCCAGCAGCTTGCGAGCGGGACGGGAGACCCAGTACTTC | CASSLRAGRETQYF
14 | TRBJ1-4 | - | TRBV5-1 | - | TGCGCCAGCAGTTACACCTCGATGGATGAAAAACTGTTTTTT | CASSYTSMDEKLFF
13 | TRBJ2-1 | - | TRBV29-1 | TRBD2 | TGCAGCGGGCGGAGCGGGAGGGGCAATGAGCAGTTCTTC | CSGRSGRGNEQFF
15 | TRBJ2-3 | once | TRBV29-1 | TRBD1 | TGCAGCGTTGAAGGGACAGGGGTGACCACAGATACGCAGTATTTT | CSVEGTGVTTDTQYF
15 | TRBJ2-5 | few | TRBV7-9 | - | TGTGCCAGCAGCTTCGGGCAGACCATCCAAGAGACCCAGTACTTC | CASSFGQTIQETQYF
13 | TRBJ1-1 | many | TRBV29-1 | - | TGCAGCGTTGCTAAGGACAGATACACTGAAGCTTTCTTT | CSVAKDRYTEAFF
16 | TRBJ2-2 | few | TRBV20-1 | TRBD2 | TGCAGTGCTAGAGATAGGACTAGCGGACTAACCGGGGAGCTGTTTTTT | CSARDRTSGLTGELFF
13 | TRBJ2-7 | many | TRBV29-1 | TRBD1 | TGCAGCGTTGTAAAGGGGGCGGCCTACGAGCAGTACTTC | CSVVKGAAYEQYF
12 | TRBJ2-5 | - | TRBV28 | - | TGTGCCGGCAGTCCCCGACTAGGAACCCAGTACTTC | CAGSPRLGTQYF
13 | TRBJ1-2 | - | TRBV7-6 | - | TGTGCCAGCAGCGGGCCTGGGAGGAGGGGCTACACCTTC | CASSGPGRRGYTF
13 | TRBJ2-1 | - | TRBV28 | - | TGTGCCAGCAAGCGTCGTACCGACAATGAGCAGTTCTTC | CASKRRTDNEQFF
17 | TRBJ2-1 | - | TRBV20-1 | - | TGCAGTGCTAGAGATCGACGTAAGGGAAACTCCTACAATGAGCAGTTCTTC | CSARDRRKGNSYNEQFF
15 | TRBJ2-7 | - | TRBV4-3 | TRBD1 | TGCGCCAGCAGCCAAGAACAGGGGGAATACTACGAGCAGTACTTC | CASSQEQGEYYEQYF
12 | TRBJ2-2 | - | TRBV6-6 | - | TGTGCCAGCAGTTCCCGGGGGGGGGAGCTGTTTTTT | CASSSRGGELFF
17 | TRBJ1-1 | - | TRBV12-3/TRBV12-4 | - | TGTGCCAGCAGTCTGAGGACATGGTACGCCGAAAACACTGAAGCTTTCTTT | CASSLRTWYAENTEAFF
12 | TRBJ2-1 | once | TRBV12-3/TRBV12-4 | - | TGTGCCAGCAGTTTAGTCGGGGACGAGCAGTTCTTC | CASSLVGDEQFF
14 | TRBJ1-1 | - | TRBV3-1 | - | TGTGCCAGCAGCCAGGCAGGGGCGAACACTGAAGCTTTCTTT | CASSQAGANTEAFF
13 | TRBJ1-1 | once | TRBV20-1 | - | TGCAGTGCTCACAGGGACGGGAACACTGAAGCTTTCTTT | CSAHRDGNTEAFF
16 | TRBJ2-5 | few | TRBV4-3 | - | TGCGCCAGCAGCCAAGATGCAGGGGCGACGCAAGAGACCCAGTACTTC | CASSQDAGATQETQYF
15 | TRBJ2-3 | few | TRBV3-1 | - | TGTGCCAGCAGCCTCGCCGAGGGAAGCCCAGATACGCAGTATTTT | CASSLAEGSPDTQYF
16 | TRBJ2-7 | - | TRBV6-2/TRBV6-3 | TRBD1 | TGTGCCAGCAGTGACCCCGGACAGGGGGCGCTCTACGAGCAGTACTTC | CASSDPGQGALYEQYF
11 | TRBJ2-5 | - | TRBV29-1 | - | TGCAGCGCGAAACCGATAGAGACCCAGTACTTC | CSAKPIETQYF
16 | TRBJ2-1 | - | TRBV7-9 | TRBD1 | TGTGCCAGCAGCTTAGCCGGCGGGACAGGATTGAATGAGCAGTTCTTC | CASSLAGGTGLNEQFF
15 | TRBJ1-4 | few | TRBV5-1 | TRBD1 | TGCGCCAGCAGCTCCGGACAGGGAACCCATGAAAAACTGTTTTTT | CASSSGQGTHEKLFF
13 | TRBJ1-1 | few | TRBV24-1 | TRBD1 | TGTGCCGGGACAGGGAGAGTGAACACTGAAGCTTTCTTT | CAGTGRVNTEAFF
15 | TRBJ2-1 | few | TRBV25-1 | TRBD1 | TGTGCCAGCAGTGCGACGGGACAGGCGTACAATGAGCAGTTCTTC | CASSATGQAYNEQFF
12 | TRBJ2-7 | few | TRBV6-2/TRBV6-3 | - | TGTGCCAGCAGTTTTCCCACTTACGAGCAGTACTTC | CASSFPTYEQYF
15 | TRBJ2-5 | few | TRBV12-3/TRBV12-4 | - | TGTGCCAGCAGTTTCGGGTCGGGGACTCAAGAGACCCAGTACTTC | CASSFGSGTQETQYF
12 | TRBJ1-2 | few | TRBV29-1 | - | TGCAGCGTTGATTTAGGGTGGGGTGGCTACACCTTC | CSVDLGWGGYTF
16 | TRBJ1-2 | - | TRBV15 | - | TGTGCCACCAGCAGAGGAGACGGTGCATTAGGGTATGGCTACACCTTC | CATSRGDGALGYGYTF
16 | TRBJ2-1 | - | TRBV5-6 | - | TGTGCCAGCAGCGCCGAAACAGGGAGCTCCTACAATGAGCAGTTCTTC | CASSAETGSSYNEQFF
12 | TRBJ2-1 | few | TRBV28 | - | TGTGCCAGCAGTTTACCCATTAATGAGCAGTTCTTC | CASSLPINEQFF
14 | TRBJ1-2 | few | TRBV28 | - | TGTGCCAGCAGTTCGACCCTGCGTTCAGCTGGCTACACCTTC | CASSSTLRSAGYTF
13 | TRBJ2-7 | - | TRBV28 | - | TGTGCCAGCAGTTTATTAGCGCACTACGAGCAGTACTTC | CASSLLAHYEQYF
15 | TRBJ1-2 | - | TRBV6-6 | TRBD1 | TGTGCCAGCACCCGGGACAGGGTCCTCAACTATGGCGACACCTTC | CASTRDRVLNYGDTF
18 | TRBJ2-1 | few | TRBV6-1 | - | TGTGCCAGCAGTCGACATCCTGACGGAAAAAGCTCCTACAATGAGCAGTTCTTC | CASSRHPDGKSSYNEQFF
15 | TRBJ1-4 | many | TRBV6-2/TRBV6-3 | - | TGTGCCAGCAGACCCACAGGAACAACTAATGAAAAACTGTTTTTT | CASRPTGTTNEKLFF
13 | TRBJ2-3 | few | TRBV28 | TRBD2 | TGTGCCTCCGTAGCGGGGGGCACAGATACGCAGTATTTT | CASVAGGTDTQYF
15 | TRBJ1-1 | - | TRBV4-2 | - | TGTGCCAGCAGCCAAGAGGCAGCAATGAACACTGAAGCTTTCTTT | CASSQEAAMNTEAFF
14 | TRBJ2-7 | few | TRBV20-1 | TRBD2 | TGCAGTGCTCCTATGACTAGCGCCTCCTACGAGCAGTACTTC | CSAPMTSASYEQYF
14 | TRBJ1-1 | - | TRBV28 | TRBD1 | TGTGCCAGCAGTTTCACAGGGGGCAGGCCTGAAGCTTTCTTT | CASSFTGGRPEAFF
11 | TRBJ2-1 | - | TRBV29-1 | - | TGCAGCGTTGTACTTCACAATGAGCAGTTCTTC | CSVVLHNEQFF
14 | TRBJ1-1 | once | TRBV9 | - | TGTGCCAGCAACCCGACAGGCTCGATACCAGAAGCTTTCTTT | CASNPTGSIPEAFF
14 | TRBJ2-7 | - | TRBV6-2/TRBV6-3 | TRBD1 | TGTGCCAGCAGTTACCTTGGGGACAGCTACGAGCAGTACTTC | CASSYLGDSYEQYF
14 | TRBJ2-7 | - | TRBV20-1 | TRBD2 | TGCAGTGCTAGAGCTTGGACTAGCAGCTACGAGCAGTACTTC | CSARAWTSSYEQYF
16 | TRBJ2-2 | - | TRBV18 | TRBD2 | TGTGCCAGCTCACCAAGTCCTAGCGGAATCGTGGGGGAGCTGTTTTTT | CASSPSPSGIVGELFF
14 | TRBJ2-7 | few | TRBV12-3/TRBV12-4 | - | TGTGCCAGCAGCAAGGGTGACCGTCCCTACGAGCAGTACTTC | CASSKGDRPYEQYF
15 | TRBJ1-1 | - | TRBV28 | TRBD1 | TGTGCCAGCAGTTCCACAGGGGCTTCGAACACTGAAGCTTTCTTT | CASSSTGASNTEAFF
15 | TRBJ2-5 | many | TRBV5-6 | - | TGTGCCAGCAGCCCTAATGGGGGGTTGGGAGAGACCCAGTACTTC | CASSPNGGLGETQYF
14 | TRBJ1-2 | - | TRBV19 | - | TGTGCCAGCGCTACAGGGTACACGGGCTATGGCTACACCTTC | CASATGYTGYGYTF
14 | TRBJ1-1 | many | TRBV5-1 | TRBD1 | TGCGCCAGCAGCACGACAGGGGGAAACACTGAAGCTTTCTTT | CASSTTGGNTEAFF
11 | TRBJ2-7 | - | TRBV7-9 | - | TGTGCCAGCAGCCAACTTTTGGGGCAGTACTTC | CASSQLLGQYF